The 11 T cell receptor beta chains below come from one sample, sequenced in a study of shared clonotypes between healthy human individuals. Sequenced by immunoSEQ multiplex PCR; TCRdb stores in-frame clones only, minus some. In the table there are under 1 million clones, over 90% of which are singletons. Naivety among CD8 cells was defined by CD45RO negativity and positive CCR7 selection, thereby excluding terminally differentiated effector memory CD45RA+ cells. The sequenced material came from naive CD8+ T cells sorted from blood. Receptors originate from a man aged 25-45 years in good health.

The chain joins TRBV7-6 to TRBJ2-1; 14 nucleotides align to TRBD2. V dropped 8 bases and J dropped 4; count of bases not matched to a gene: 16. The germline gives CDR1 SGHVS, CDR2 FNYEAQ. The CDR3 extends over 19 amino acids. The CDR3 is CASLSQGWTSGRYYNEQFF. As DNA, the CDR3 is TGTGCCAGCTTATCACAGGGATGGACTAGCGGGAGGTATTACAATGAGCAGTTCTTC.

V gene TRBV5-3 combines with J gene TRBJ2-1; 10 bases are a match to TRBD2. TRBV5-3 is marked as an open reading frame, function uncertain. V lost 4 bases, J lost 0 bases, and 7 bases stayed unmatched. The CDR3 covers 17 residues. The CDR3 DNA reads as TGTGCCAGAAGCCGCTGGACTAGCGGAGGCTCCTACAATGAGCAGTTCTTC. It encodes CARSRWTSGGSYNEQFF.

The chain links TRBV4-3 to TRBJ1-2; no definite D call. This CDR3 is 15 amino acids long. V lost 0 bases, J lost 0 bases, and 8 bases lay in between. Germline V gene sequence: CDR1 LGHNA, CDR2 YSLEER. The CDR3 sequence is CASSQDPVSNYGYTF. In DNA, the CDR3 is TGCGCCAGCAGCCAAGATCCTGTATCTAACTATGGCTACACCTTC.

This clone has a single count. This chain uses TRBV19 with TRBJ2-1; TRBD2 might be the D (6 bases). Germline-derived CDR1 and CDR2 are LNHDA and SQIVND (reference sequence). The CDR3 consists of 15 residues. With 5 bases removed from V and 0 bases from J, the gap between germline ends came to 11 bases. The CDR3 DNA reads as TGTGCCAGTAGTCCGGGACTTTACTCCTACAATGAGCAGTTCTTC. Encoded protein: CASSPGLYSYNEQFF.

The chain joins TRBV15 to TRBJ2-7, with 11 bases that match TRBD1. Germline V gene sequence: CDR1 LNHNV, CDR2 YYDKDF (reference sequence). This CDR3 spans 15 amino acids. Trimming cost V 0 bases and J 3 bases; bases outside gene matches: 1. Here the CDR3 reads CATSREGQGGYEQYF. The CDR3 bases are TGTGCCACCAGCAGAGAGGGACAGGGGGGCTACGAGCAGTACTTC.

This chain connects TRBV28 to TRBJ2-1; no reliable D call. This CDR3 region has 13 residues. Trimming left V 2 bases short and J 15 bases short, with 17 bases between. Germline loops: CDR1 MDHEN, CDR2 SYDVKM. CDR3 amino acids: CASSLGLSRAPFF. CDR3 DNA: TGTGCCAGCAGTTTAGGTCTATCCCGGGCTCCGTTCTTC.

This chain joins TRBV6-5 and TRBJ1-1; TRBD1 aligns across 9 bases. V was clipped by 4 bases and J by 7 bases; unmatched bases: 4. Germline V CDR1 and CDR2: MNHEY, SVGAGI. The length of the CDR3 is 13 residues. For the CDR3, the DNA is TGTGCCAGCAGTTCCTGGACAGGGGATGAAGCTTTCTTT. Encoded protein: CASSSWTGDEAFF.

This chain uses TRBV7-2 with TRBJ2-4; 9 nucleotides agree with TRBD1. Germline V lookup: CDR1 SGHTA, CDR2 FQGNSA. The length of the CDR3 is 15 residues. J lost 8 bases, V lost 5 bases, and 10 bases had no gene match. The CDR3: CASSPPGQGQDIQYF. CDR3 coding DNA: TGTGCCAGCAGCCCCCCGGGACAGGGTCAGGACATTCAGTACTTC.

The V gene is TRBV7-2, the J gene TRBJ1-3; D unclear. This CDR3 is 13 amino acids long. Germline V CDR1 and CDR2: SGHTA, FQGNSA. V was trimmed by 6 bases and J by 0 bases, leaving 6 bases between them. The CDR3 spells CASSSSSGNTIYF. The CDR3 region has the DNA TGTGCCAGCAGTTCAAGCTCTGGAAACACCATATATTTT.

V and J are TRBV27 and TRBJ2-7; D is possibly TRBD2 (5 bases). Germline assignment: CDR1 MNHEY and CDR2 SMNVEV (reference sequence). This CDR3 is built from 15 residues. The ends were cut back, 3 bases at V and 0 bases at J, with 12 bases in the middle. The CDR3 region is CASSFFGSASYEQYF. The CDR3 DNA sequence: TGTGCCAGCAGTTTTTTTGGTAGCGCCTCCTACGAGCAGTACTTC.

The V call is TRBV6-5, the J call TRBJ2-7; 8 nucleotides line up with TRBD1. Per germline, CDR1 MNHEY and CDR2 SVGAGI. Trimming at V came to 1 base and at J to 0 bases, leaving 2 bases not matched to a gene. This CDR3 has 15 residues. CDR3 in amino acids: CASSYFQGASYEQYF. CDR3 in DNA: TGTGCCAGCAGTTACTTCCAGGGGGCCTCCTACGAGCAGTACTTC.